Listed below are T cell receptor beta chains from one sample, sequenced in a study of prognosis after radiotherapy for stage I lung cancer. TCRdb reprocessed the multiplex PCR reads via MiXCR and lists one record per CDR3 protein. This table holds tens of thousands of distinct CDR3 sequences, approximately 35% found once. The sequencing used PBMCs, collected before or after stereotactic body radiation therapy (not recorded which). The receptors derive from a donor aged 50 or older with non-small cell lung cancer. Both conserved end residues are part of each CDR3. Fields, in order: V gene, clone size, J gene, D gene, CDR3 protein, CDR3 DNA. D genes are given only for firm matches. Clone size is given for some rows only: seen once, a few or many times, or a class if the clone is expanded.

TRBV6-2/TRBV6-3	.	TRBJ2-2	.	CASRRAGCRTGDLFF	TGTGCCAGCAGAAGGGCGGGATGCAGGACCGGGGATCTGTTTTTT
TRBV9	many	TRBJ2-3	TRBD2	CASSVSMGGQDTQYF	TGTGCCAGCAGCGTATCAATGGGAGGGCAAGATACGCAGTATTTT
TRBV12-3/TRBV12-4	many	TRBJ1-1	.	CASSLARSTEAFF	TGTGCCAGCAGTTTAGCGCGTAGCACTGAAGCTTTCTTT
TRBV20-1	.	TRBJ2-5	.	CSARSGTRQETQYF	TGCAGTGCTAGGTCAGGTACCAGGCAAGAGACCCAGTACTTC
TRBV27	many	TRBJ1-5	TRBD1	CASSSLTGGAGQPQHF	TGTGCCAGCAGCTCCCTCACAGGGGGCGCAGGACAGCCCCAGCATTTT
TRBV6-2/TRBV6-3	many	TRBJ1-1	.	CASSYGGHQTEAFF	TGTGCCAGCAGTTACGGAGGGCATCAGACTGAAGCTTTCTTT
TRBV4-3	many	TRBJ2-2	TRBD2	CASSLTHGTSGTGELFF	TGCGCCAGCAGCCTTACTCACGGGACTAGCGGGACCGGGGAGCTGTTTTTT
TRBV7-9	many	TRBJ2-3	.	CASSLPQIPSTDTQYF	TGTGCCAGCAGCTTACCCCAGATTCCTAGCACAGATACGCAGTATTTT
TRBV12-3/TRBV12-4	many	TRBJ1-1	.	CASSLISLGEAFF	TGTGCCAGCAGTTTAATATCCCTGGGGGAAGCTTTCTTT
TRBV5-1	.	TRBJ2-7	.	CASSPGASGGFEQYF	TGCGCCAGCAGCCCGGGGGCTAGCGGAGGCTTCGAGCAGTACTTC
TRBV18	many	TRBJ1-2	.	CASSTENYGYTF	TGTGCCAGCTCAACAGAAAACTATGGCTACACCTTC
TRBV6-2/TRBV6-3	.	TRBJ1-2	.	CANSYQDYVYTF	TGTGCCAACAGTTACCAGGATTATGTCTACACCTTC
TRBV20-1	many	TRBJ2-1	.	CSARDPSTGWEEQFF	TGCAGTGCTAGAGATCCTAGCACTGGGTGGGAAGAGCAGTTCTTC
TRBV20-1	many	TRBJ1-5	.	CSARDRWQGRNQPQHF	TGCAGTGCTAGAGATAGGTGGCAGGGCCGCAATCAGCCCCAGCATTTT
TRBV6-5	many	TRBJ2-3	.	CASSYGGFWRLGPDTQYF	TGTGCCAGCAGTTACGGGGGCTTCTGGCGGTTGGGGCCAGATACGCAGTATTTT
TRBV4-1	many	TRBJ1-2	TRBD1	CASSQAETGGGYTF	TGCGCCAGCAGCCAAGCGGAAACAGGGGGGGGCTACACCTTC
TRBV5-4	.	TRBJ2-4	TRBD2	CASSLDAGREVKYF	TGTGCCAGCAGCTTGGACGCCGGCCGGGAGGTTAAGTACTTC
TRBV30	few	TRBJ2-2	.	CVWTVVFPGELFF	TGTGTCTGGACCGTTGTGTTTCCCGGGGAGCTGTTTTTT
TRBV9	many	TRBJ2-2	TRBD2	CASSPRTSLNTGELFF	TGTGCCAGCAGCCCACGGACTAGCCTAAACACCGGGGAGCTGTTTTTT
TRBV12-3/TRBV12-4	many	TRBJ2-7	TRBD1	CASSLRRGQGLAGRYF	TGTGCCAGCAGTTTGAGGAGGGGACAGGGGCTCGCAGGGCGGTACTTC
TRBV6-2/TRBV6-3	many	TRBJ1-2	TRBD1	CASSYSAGGTVVAGTF	TGTGCCAGCAGTTATTCGGCAGGGGGCACCGTGGTGGCGGGCACCTTC
TRBV29-1	many	TRBJ1-2	.	CSVEGHGYGYTF	TGCAGCGTTGAAGGACACGGCTATGGCTACACCTTC
TRBV11-1	once	TRBJ1-2	TRBD1	CASSLVQGAIGYTF	TGCGCCAGCAGCCTTGTACAGGGGGCGATCGGCTACACCTTC